This TCR beta chain is drawn from a study of Ad26.COV2.S vaccination and SARS-CoV-2 variants. This CDR3 is built from 16 residues. Trimming took 0 bases from V and 3 from J; bases not matched to a gene: 5. Study outcomes and limitations: Assessments of TCR breadth and depth may have underestimated the total T cell responses.

Concerning this clone itself: What it binds is not known.

Libraries were prepared by immunoSEQ multiplex PCR; TCRdb keeps only in-frame clonotypes and omits some of them. This table holds about 320,000 clones, almost 90% found once. Specified treatment: around 19 received Ad26.COV2.S at low or high dose, single or two shots; roughly 5 received placebo; per-sample allocation not given. Specimen acquisition occurred on day 63 following the initial vaccine or placebo injection. Here the sequenced sample was peripheral blood, taken in a trial of Ad26.COV2.S vaccine versus placebo. V is TRBV23-1 and J is TRBJ1-3; 7 bases agree with TRBD1. TRBV23-1 belongs to the ORF category, with a function that is uncertain. The TCR sequence derives from a person between 18 and 65 years old who received the Ad26.COV2.S COVID-19 vaccine or a placebo. As DNA, the CDR3 is TGCGCCAGCAGTCAATCGGAGGGGGCGGGTGGAAACACCATATATTTT. Translation gives CASSQSEGAGGNTIYF.